The 21 T cell receptor beta chains below all came from one sample that was sequenced in a study of CD8+ T cells in alopecia areata. cDNA serving as the sequencing template came from extracted, reverse transcribed RNA. Method: immunoSEQ multiplex PCR; TCRdb's copy keeps in-frame clones and lacks some. Singletons are absent from the sample, which has about 110,000 clones. Sequenced sample: lesional skin. Receptor source: a C3H/HeJ mouse with alopecia areata. The strain bears MHC haplotype H2-k.

Worth noting for this clone: Genes and germline come from the mouse. The sequenced fragment ends 4 residues before the CDR3 boundary, so the rest is inferred from the germline J gene. The V gene is TRBV19, the J gene TRBJ2-3; TRBD2 matches 10 bases. The germline gives CDR1 FNHDT, CDR2 SITEND (reference sequence). J lost 4 bases, V lost 4 bases, and 6 bases had no gene match. The CDR3 loop spans 15 amino acids. CDR3 in amino acids: CASSPRTGGSETLYF. Incomplete CDR3 DNA: TGTGCCAGCAGTCCCCGGACTGGGGGATCAGAA.

The table lists this clone with many counts. Mouse names are used for the genes. The CDR3 extends 4 residues past the end of the read, so its final part is completed from the germline J gene. The chain couples TRBV13-3 to TRBJ1-4; 9 positions agree with TRBD1. V shed 5 bases, J shed 4 bases, and the junction held 3 bases outside the gene matches. Germline loops: CDR1 NNHDY, CDR2 SYVADS. CDR3 length equals 14 residues. Incomplete CDR3 DNA: TGTGCCAGCAGCATGACAGGGGGCAACGAA. The encoded protein is CASSMTGGNE. The CDR3 in full is CASSMTGGNERLFF.

This clone was seen more than once but under ten times. Here the gene names and germline are mouse. Read data end 4 residues before the CDR3 end; the end is taken from the germline J gene. Different DNA sequences within this sample yield the same CDR3. The chain uses TRBV12-1 and TRBJ2-1, with 8 bases lining up with TRBD2. The CDR3 loop spans 15 amino acids. The germline V gene encodes CDR1 SGHSN and CDR2 HYEKVE. J was trimmed by 3 bases and V by 0 bases; bases with no gene match: 3. The CDR3: CASSLLGGGYAEQFF. Incomplete CDR3 DNA: TGTGCCAGCTCTCTCCTGGGGGGCGGCTATGCT.

Only a few counts were recorded for this clone. Here the gene names and germline are mouse. The read falls 4 residues short of the CDR3 end, and the missing part is taken from the germline J gene. The chain carries TRBV19 and TRBJ2-5, with 8 bases identical to TRBD2. Germline V gene lookup returns CDR1 FNHDT and CDR2 SITEND (reference sequence). CDR3 length: 12 amino acids. The sequenced part of the CDR3 DNA is TGTGCCAGCAGCTGGGGGGAAGAC. This gives the protein CASSWGED. In full, the CDR3 is CASSWGEDTQYF.

The table lists this clone with a few counts. The gene names here belong to mouse. Read data end 4 residues before the CDR3 end; the end is taken from the germline J gene. The V gene is TRBV29, the J gene TRBJ1-2, with 10 bases matching TRBD1. This CDR3 is built from 16 residues. Germline V gene lookup returns CDR1 MSHET and CDR2 SYDVDS. Trimming removed 0 bases from V and 0 bases from J; junction bases left unmatched: 1. The DNA read from the CDR3 is TGTGCTAGCAGTTTATCTGGGACAGGGGCAAACTCC. Translating it yields CASSLSGTGANS. The full CDR3 protein reads CASSLSGTGANSDYTF.

Worth noting for this clone: Genes and germline come from the mouse. The missing CDR3 end, 4 residues past where the read stops, is filled in from the germline J gene. The chain employs TRBV1 and TRBJ1-1, with 7 nucleotides matching TRBD1. Germline V gene lookup returns CDR1 NSQYPW and CDR2 LRSPGD (reference sequence). The CDR3 consists of 13 residues. CDR3 region: CTCRQPGQTEVFF. The part of the CDR3 DNA that was read is TGCACCTGCAGGCAACCGGGACAGACA.

This clone showed up just a few times. The gene names given are mouse names. The read terminates 4 residues before the CDR3 end, so the remaining end is supplied by the germline J gene. The genes are TRBV19 and TRBJ2-1; 10 bases are a match to TRBD2. CDR1 is FNHDT and CDR2 is SITEND in the germline V gene (reference sequence). The length of the CDR3 is 16 residues. V lost 1 base and J lost 3; bases outside the gene matches: 4. Here the CDR3 reads CASSIRDWGPYAEQFF. CDR3 bases read: TGTGCCAGCAGTATAAGGGACTGGGGCCCCTATGCT.

This clone was counted between two and nine times. Gene names refer to mouse genes. The sequenced fragment ends 4 residues before the CDR3 boundary, so the rest is inferred from the germline J gene. The chain links TRBV13-3 to TRBJ2-4; the match to TRBD2 covers 11 bases. J was trimmed by 3 bases and V by 1 base; bases with no gene match: 7. This CDR3 comprises 17 residues. CDR1 is NNHDY and CDR2 is SYVADS in the germline V gene. The CDR3 sequence: CASSDNTGGAPQNTLYF. CDR3 DNA, as far as it was read: TGTGCCAGCAGTGATAATACTGGGGGGGCGCCCCAAAAC.

This clone was observed a few times. The DNA translation disagrees with the TCRdb protein at residue 16, so the protein in this description comes from the DNA. Genes and germline are mouse. Sequencing ends 3 residues short of the CDR3 end; the germline J gene provides the rest. The chain recombines TRBV13-2 with TRBJ1-6, with 10 bases fitting TRBD1. TRBJ1-6 qualifies as an ORF whose function is uncertain. The CDR3 has 19 amino acids. The germline gives CDR1 NNHNN, CDR2 SYGAGS (reference sequence). V trimming: 0 bases; J trimming: 0 bases; junction bases outside the gene matches: 6. The part of the CDR3 DNA that was read is TGTGCCAGCGGTGATGCTCCGGGACAGGGGCTTTCCTATAATTCGCCC. Its translation is CASGDAPGQGLSYNSP. From start to end, the CDR3 is CASGDAPGQGLSYNSPLYF.

This clone has at least ten counts. Mouse names are used for the genes. Read data end 4 residues before the CDR3 end; the end is taken from the germline J gene. The rearrangement uses TRBV13-3 and TRBJ2-7; 7 bases align to TRBD1. CDR1 NNHDY and CDR2 SYVADS come from the germline V gene. The CDR3 length is 13 residues. The CDR3 bases that were read are TGTGCCAGCAGTACAGGGGAGCTATAT. This translates into CASSTGELY. The whole CDR3 sequence reads CASSTGELYEQYF.

This clone was recorded a few times. TCRdb's protein sequence differs at residue 12 from the translated DNA; the protein presented here follows the DNA. Gene names and germline refer to mouse. The DNA ends 3 residues before the CDR3 does, and the rest of the CDR3 is filled in from the germline J gene. V and J are TRBV31 and TRBJ1-3; 10 bases are shared with TRBD1. The J segment lost 4 bases and the V segment lost 3 bases, leaving 6 bases of the junction unmatched. The CDR3 extends over 15 amino acids. In germline, CDR1 is GKSSPN, CDR2 SITVG. The sequenced part of the CDR3 DNA is TGTGCCTGGAGCCTGGACAGGGGGTGGGGAAATACG. As protein: CAWSLDRGWGNT. The whole CDR3 reads CAWSLDRGWGNTLYF.

Note on this clone: At residue 13, TCRdb's protein disagrees with the DNA translation; the protein shown here derives from the DNA. Germline and genes: mouse. The CDR3 end is not reached by the read, which stops 3 residues before it; the germline J gene fills it in. The chain has TRBV13-3 and TRBJ1-6; TRBD1 agrees at 8 bases. TRBJ1-6 is labeled an ORF, and its function is uncertain. Losses at the gene ends were 1 base for V and 4 bases for J; bases not matched to a gene: 4. The CDR3 consists of 16 residues. Germline assignment: CDR1 NNHDY and CDR2 SYVADS. CDR3 bases read: TGTGCCAGCAGTGATCACAGGGGGAAGTATAATTCGCCC. Translated, it gives CASSDHRGKYNSP. The whole CDR3 protein reads CASSDHRGKYNSPLYF.

This clone has a handful of counts. Germline and genes here are mouse. The CDR3 is cut off 4 residues early in the read; its end comes from the germline J gene. The chain joins TRBV1 to TRBJ2-7, with 9 nucleotides matching TRBD2. CDR1 is NSQYPW, CDR2 LRSPGD, per germline (reference sequence). The CDR3 is made up of 13 amino acids. The sequenced CDR3 bases are TGCACCTGCAGTGGCTGGGGGGGTGAT. This encodes CTCSGWGGD. The entire CDR3 is CTCSGWGGDEQYF.

With regard to this clone: Gene names follow the mouse nomenclature. With the read ending 4 residues before the CDR3 end, the germline J gene is used to fill in that end. The chain uses TRBV13-3 and TRBJ1-1; D might be TRBD1 (6 bases). The CDR3 covers 14 residues. Trimming pared 0 bases from V and 3 bases from J, leaving 9 bases between. Germline V gene sequence: CDR1 NNHDY, CDR2 SYVADS. The CDR3 DNA, read in part, is TGTGCCAGCAGTGATGCCCAGGGGCACACA. This sequence encodes CASSDAQGHT. In full, the CDR3 reads CASSDAQGHTEVFF.

This clone was seen at least ten times. Any gene name here is a mouse gene name. The read halts 4 residues ahead of the CDR3 end, with the missing end drawn from the germline J gene. The chain has TRBV13-3 and TRBJ2-1; 14 nucleotides align to TRBD2. The junction had 7 bases not matched to a gene; V was cut back by 7 bases and J by 4 bases. In germline, CDR1 is NNHDY, CDR2 SYVADS. The CDR3 is 16 residues long. The CDR3 bases that were read are TGTGCCAGCGCCGGGACTGGGGGGGCGCAATATGCT. This gives the protein CASAGTGGAQYA. The CDR3 as a whole reads CASAGTGGAQYAEQFF.

Points on this clone: Gene names refer to mouse genes. The read finishes 4 residues shy of the CDR3 end, and the germline J gene is used to complete it. The chain carries TRBV1 and TRBJ2-5; 8 bases line up with TRBD2. This CDR3 comprises 16 residues. With 0 bases clipped from V and 0 bases from J, the junction kept 2 bases outside the gene matches. Per the germline V gene, CDR1 is NSQYPW and CDR2 is LRSPGD (reference sequence). The CDR3 protein is CTCSAETGGNQDTQYF. The CDR3 DNA, read in part, is TGCACCTGCAGTGCAGAAACTGGGGGTAACCAAGAC.

This clone was seen only a few times. Genes and germline come from the mouse. The read ends 4 residues early relative to the CDR3; the germline J gene fills the gap. The chain combines TRBV1 with TRBJ1-1; a possible D gene is TRBD1 (6 bases). Germline V CDR1 and CDR2: NSQYPW, LRSPGD (reference sequence). The CDR3 consists of 14 residues. V lost 6 bases and J 1 base, leaving 12 bases between the germline ends. The CDR3 DNA, read in part, is TGCACCTGCAGATCCGGGACAAAAAACACA. Amino acid sequence: CTCRSGTKNT. The CDR3 in its entirety is CTCRSGTKNTEVFF.

With respect to this clone: Gene names and germline refer to mouse. The CDR3 is cut off 4 residues early in the read; its end comes from the germline J gene. The V and J genes are TRBV13-3 and TRBJ2-4; TRBD2 matches 9 bases. J was trimmed by 0 bases and V by 2 bases; bases with no gene match: 4. CDR1 is NNHDY, CDR2 SYVADS, per germline. This CDR3 has 16 amino acids. The CDR3 protein is CASSDWGGTSQNTLYF. The sequenced part of the CDR3 DNA is TGTGCCAGCAGTGACTGGGGGGGAACTAGTCAAAAC.

This clone occurred a few times. Gene names and germline refer to mouse. The read gets to within 4 residues of the CDR3 end, and the germline J gene fills in the rest. The rearrangement joins TRBV16 to TRBJ2-3; D possibly corresponds to TRBD2 (6 bases). The germline V and J ends were trimmed by 2 bases and 2 bases, with 14 bases remaining between them. There are 16 residues in the CDR3. Germline-derived CDR1 and CDR2 are SGHSA and FRNQAP. CDR3 bases read: TGTGCAAGCAGCTTAAGCACTGGGAGATCTGCAGAA. Translation: CASSLSTGRSAE. The whole CDR3 sequence reads CASSLSTGRSAETLYF. The entire variable domain, with the rest obtained from reference TRBV16 and TRBJ2-3, is as follows: NAGVIQTPRHKVTGKGQEATLWCEPISGHSAVFWYRQTIVQGLEFLTYFRNQAPIDDSGMPKERFSAQMPNQSHSTLKIQSTQPQDSAVYLCASSLSTGRSAETLYFGSGTRLTVL.

As regards this clone: Germline and genes here are mouse. The CDR3 end falls 4 residues outside the read, so it is completed with the germline J gene. V and J are TRBV19 and TRBJ1-2, with no clear D. With 5 bases removed from V and 2 bases from J, the gap between germline ends came to 10 bases. Per germline, CDR1 FNHDT and CDR2 SITEND (reference sequence). The CDR3 covers 13 residues. The CDR3 DNA, read in part, is TGTGCCAGCAGCCCTAGACACAACTCC. It encodes CASSPRHNS. The CDR3 as a whole reads CASSPRHNSDYTF. Full variable domain (outside the CDR3, taken from reference TRBV19 and TRBJ1-2): GGIITQTPKFLIGQEGQKLTLKCQQNFNHDTMYWYRQDSGKGLRLIYYSITENDLQKGDLSEGYDASREKKSSFSLTVTSAQKNEMAVFLCASSPRHNSDYTFGSGTRLLVI.

Remarks on this clone: The gene symbols are mouse symbols. The sequence runs out 4 residues before the end of the CDR3; the remainder is reconstructed from the germline J gene. This CDR3 is also generated by other DNA sequences in the sample. This chain links TRBV13-3 with TRBJ2-1; the match to TRBD1 covers 8 bases. The CDR3 runs 15 residues. After removal of 0 bases from V and 3 bases from J, the junction contained 2 bases not matched to a gene. Germline V CDR1 and CDR2: NNHDY, SYVADS. The CDR3 bases that were read are TGTGCCAGCAGTGATGCCGACAGGGGCTATGCT. Translating it yields CASSDADRGYA. The full CDR3 protein reads CASSDADRGYAEQFF.